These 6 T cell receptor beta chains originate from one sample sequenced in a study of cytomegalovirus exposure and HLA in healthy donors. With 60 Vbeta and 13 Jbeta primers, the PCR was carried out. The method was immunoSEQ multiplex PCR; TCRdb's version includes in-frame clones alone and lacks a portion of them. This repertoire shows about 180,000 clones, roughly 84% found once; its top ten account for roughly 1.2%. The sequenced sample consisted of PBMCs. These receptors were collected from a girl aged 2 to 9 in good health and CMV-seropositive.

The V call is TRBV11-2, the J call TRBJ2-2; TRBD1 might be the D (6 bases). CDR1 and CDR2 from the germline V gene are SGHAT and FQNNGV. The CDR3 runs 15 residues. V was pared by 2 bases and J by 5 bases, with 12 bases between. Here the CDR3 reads CASSLLRGSTGELFF. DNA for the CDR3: TGTGCCAGCAGCTTACTCAGGGGCTCTACCGGGGAGCTGTTTTTT. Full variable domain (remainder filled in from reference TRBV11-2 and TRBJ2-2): EAGVAQSPRYKIIEKRQSVAFWCNPISGHATLYWYQQILGQGPKLLIQFQNNGVVDDSQLPKDRFSAERLKGVDSTLKIQPAKLEDSAVYLCASSLLRGSTGELFFGEGSRLTVL.

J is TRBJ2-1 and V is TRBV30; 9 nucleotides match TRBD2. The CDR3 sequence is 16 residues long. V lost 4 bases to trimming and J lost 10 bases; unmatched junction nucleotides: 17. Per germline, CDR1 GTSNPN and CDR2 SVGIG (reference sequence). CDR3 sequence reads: CAWNSRSSSGAAEQFF. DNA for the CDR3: TGTGCCTGGAATTCCCGGTCCTCTAGCGGGGCTGCGGAGCAGTTCTTC.

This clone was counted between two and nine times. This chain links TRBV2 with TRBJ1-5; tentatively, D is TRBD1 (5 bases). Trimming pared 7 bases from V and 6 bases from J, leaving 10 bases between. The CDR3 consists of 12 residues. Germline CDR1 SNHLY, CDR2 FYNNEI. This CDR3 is CASKRGGQPQHF. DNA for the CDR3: TGTGCCAGCAAACGCGGGGGTCAGCCCCAGCATTTT.

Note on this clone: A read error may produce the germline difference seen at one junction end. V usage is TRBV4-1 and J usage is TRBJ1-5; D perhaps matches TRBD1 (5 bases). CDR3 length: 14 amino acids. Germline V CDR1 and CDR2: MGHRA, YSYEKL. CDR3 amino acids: CASSVGAISLPQHF. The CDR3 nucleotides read TGTGCCAGCAGTGTAGGGGCTATTTCTTTGCCCCAGCATTTT.

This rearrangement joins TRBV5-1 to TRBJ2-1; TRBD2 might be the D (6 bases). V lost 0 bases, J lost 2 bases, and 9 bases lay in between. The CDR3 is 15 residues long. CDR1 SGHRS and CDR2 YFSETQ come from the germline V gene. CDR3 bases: TGCGCCAGCAGCTTGGTAGCTAGCGCCTACAATGAGCAGTTCTTC. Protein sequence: CASSLVASAYNEQFF.

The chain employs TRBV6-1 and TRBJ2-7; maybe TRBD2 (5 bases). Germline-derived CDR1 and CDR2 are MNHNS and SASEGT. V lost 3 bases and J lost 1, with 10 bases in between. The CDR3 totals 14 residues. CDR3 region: CASSEVGISYEQYF. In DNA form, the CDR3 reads TGTGCCAGCAGTGAGGTCGGGATTTCCTACGAGCAGTACTTC.